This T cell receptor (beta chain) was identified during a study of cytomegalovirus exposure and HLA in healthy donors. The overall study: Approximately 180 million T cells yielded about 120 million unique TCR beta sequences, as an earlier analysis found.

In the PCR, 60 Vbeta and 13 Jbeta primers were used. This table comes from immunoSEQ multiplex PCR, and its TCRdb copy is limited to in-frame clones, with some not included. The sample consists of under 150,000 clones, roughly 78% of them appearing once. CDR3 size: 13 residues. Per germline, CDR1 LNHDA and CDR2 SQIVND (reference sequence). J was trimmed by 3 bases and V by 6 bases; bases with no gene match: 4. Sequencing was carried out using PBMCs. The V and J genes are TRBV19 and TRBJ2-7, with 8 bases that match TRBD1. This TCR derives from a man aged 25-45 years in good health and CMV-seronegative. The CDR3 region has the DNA TGTGCCAGTAGCGGACAGGGTCACTACGAGCAGTACTTC. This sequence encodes CASSGQGHYEQYF.